The source of this T cell receptor (beta chain) is a study of blood T cell repertoires in COVID-19. Study overall: PBMCs, B-cell-depleted T cells, or T cells were the source of the cDNA or gDNA that made up the material.

The J segment lost 1 base and the V segment lost 2 bases, leaving 4 bases of the junction unmatched. Germline CDR1 reads LGHNA; CDR2 reads YNFKEQ. The CDR3 totals 18 residues. Measured with immunoSEQ multiplex PCR; TCRdb has only the in-frame clones, and not every one. The table records roughly 120,000 clones, roughly 80% of them present only once. The clonotype originates from a man aged 45 to 65 with acute or convalescent COVID-19. J is TRBJ1-6 and V is TRBV4-2, with 11 positions matching TRBD1. Input material: peripheral blood. CDR3 coding DNA: TGTGCCAGCAGCCAATACGGGACAGGGGGGTCCTATAATTCACCCCTCCACTTT. Encoded protein: CASSQYGTGGSYNSPLHF.